Below, 19 T cell receptor beta chains from the same sample are listed, as sequenced in a study of lymphopenia after photon versus proton radiotherapy. TCRdb's table, derived via immunoSEQ multiplex PCR, lists solely in-frame clones and lacks some. The table lists about 25,000 clones, 80% to 85% of them singletons. The sequencing here drew on peripheral blood, taken from a patient treated with photon-based radiotherapy. These receptors were collected from a woman aged 45-65 years with pancreatic cancer.

The chain has TRBV4-3 and TRBJ2-2; D gene ambiguous. The germline V and J ends were trimmed by 0 bases and 5 bases, with 4 bases remaining between them. Per the germline V gene, CDR1 is LGHNA and CDR2 is YSLEER. The CDR3 has 13 residues. The CDR3 DNA follows: TGCGCCAGCAGCCAAGATTGGACCGGGGAGCTGTTTTTT. Translation gives CASSQDWTGELFF.

The rearrangement joins TRBV6-5 to TRBJ2-5; the D call may be TRBD1 or TRBD2 (6 bases each). The CDR3 is 14 residues long. Trimming pared 2 bases from V and 11 bases from J, leaving 18 bases between. The germline gives CDR1 MNHEY, CDR2 SVGAGI. CDR3 DNA: TGTGCCAGCAGTTACAGGGGGAGGCCCGAAGAGCAGTACTTC. As protein: CASSYRGRPEEQYF.

This chain uses TRBV28 with TRBJ2-2; 7 bases are shared with TRBD2. CDR1 is MDHEN, CDR2 SYDVKM, per germline. Trimming removed 1 base from V and 1 base from J; junction bases left unmatched: 9. The CDR3 length is 18 residues. The CDR3 DNA follows: TGTGCCAGCAGTTTATTGGGCGGGAGTTCGGGGAACACCGGGGAGCTGTTTTTT. As protein: CASSLLGGSSGNTGELFF.

The chain has TRBV5-4 and TRBJ2-5; D tentatively reads TRBD1 or TRBD2 (5 bases each). This CDR3 has 14 amino acids. The germline V gene encodes CDR1 SGHNT and CDR2 YYREEE (reference sequence). Deletions cut 2 bases from V and 2 bases from J, with 10 bases between. CDR3 loop: CASSLGDGQETQYF. In DNA, the CDR3 is TGTGCCAGCAGCTTAGGGGACGGTCAAGAGACCCAGTACTTC.

This clone was detected once. V usage is TRBV7-2 and J usage is TRBJ2-1; 11 nucleotides match TRBD2. The junction had 3 bases not matched to a gene; V was cut back by 1 base and J by 7 bases. The CDR3 spans 15 residues. CDR1 and CDR2 (germline): SGHTA, FQGNSA. The CDR3 region has the DNA TGTGCCAGCAGCTTAGTAGCGGGAGGGACAAATGAGCAGTTCTTC. This gives the protein CASSLVAGGTNEQFF. Drawing the rest from reference TRBV7-2 and TRBJ2-1, the complete variable domain is GAGVSQSPSNKVTEKGKDVELRCDPISGHTALYWYRQSLGQGLEFLIYFQGNSAPDKSGLPSDRFSAERTGGSVSTLTIQRTQQEDSAVYLCASSLVAGGTNEQFFGPGTRLTVL.

This sequence joins TRBV12-5 and TRBJ2-2, with 8 bases that match TRBD2. The germline V gene has CDR1 LGHNT and CDR2 FRNRAP. With V trimmed by 3 bases and J by 0 bases, 12 bases remained unmatched. The CDR3 length is 19 residues. CDR3 sequence reads: CASGFLTSVGEANTGELFF. In DNA, the CDR3 is TGTGCTAGTGGTTTCCTGACTAGCGTGGGTGAGGCGAACACCGGGGAGCTGTTTTTT.

The chain links TRBV2 to TRBJ2-3; perhaps TRBD2 as D (5 bases). Germline values: CDR1 SNHLY, CDR2 FYNNEI. V lost 10 bases and J lost 4, with 18 bases in between. The CDR3 contains 14 residues. The CDR3 DNA sequence: TGTGCCATCGGGAAGGTGGGGATGGCAGATACGCAGTATTTT. Protein product: CAIGKVGMADTQYF.

This clone was recorded a few times. The V gene is TRBV27, the J gene TRBJ2-1; the match to TRBD2 covers 8 bases. Germline V gene lookup returns CDR1 MNHEY and CDR2 SMNVEV (reference sequence). The junction had 4 bases not matched to a gene; V was cut back by 5 bases and J by 4 bases. The CDR3 totals 14 residues. The CDR3 DNA reads TGTGCCAGCAGTGAACTAGCGGTATACAATGAGCAGTTCTTC. It encodes CASSELAVYNEQFF.

This sequence joins TRBV27 and TRBJ2-7; D may match TRBD1 or TRBD2 (5 bases each). V lost 4 bases and J 2 bases, leaving 27 bases between the germline ends. Germline V gene lookup returns CDR1 MNHEY and CDR2 SMNVEV (reference sequence). The CDR3 runs to 19 residues. The CDR3: CASSSTITGRTKVAYEQYF. In DNA, the CDR3 is TGTGCCAGCAGTTCCACAATAACGGGACGGACGAAGGTAGCCTACGAGCAGTACTTC.

V usage is TRBV27 and J usage is TRBJ2-4; 10 bases agree with TRBD1. The CDR3 runs 17 residues. After removal of 3 bases from V and 8 bases from J, the junction contained 13 bases not matched to a gene. The germline gives CDR1 MNHEY, CDR2 SMNVEV (reference sequence). CDR3 loop: CASSFRPPGTGEYIQYF. CDR3 bases: TGTGCCAGCAGTTTTCGACCCCCGGGGACAGGGGAATACATTCAGTACTTC.

CDR3 region: CASSPARVTMETQYF. CDR3 in DNA: TGTGCCAGCAGCCCCGCTCGGGTTACGATGGAGACCCAGTACTTC. V is TRBV7-9 and J is TRBJ2-5; D call uncertain. V was pared by 5 bases and J by 5 bases, with 18 bases between. The CDR3 consists of 15 residues. Germline CDR1 is SEHNR and CDR2 is FQNEAQ (reference sequence).

The chain recombines TRBV7-2 with TRBJ1-6; 7 bases are a match to TRBD1. Germline assignment: CDR1 SGHTA and CDR2 FQGNSA. This CDR3 comprises 16 residues. Unmatched junction bases numbered 8, after V lost 5 bases and J lost 4 bases. CDR3 DNA sequence: TGTGCCAGCAGCCGCACCTGGGGACAGTATAATTCACCCCTCCACTTT. Translation: CASSRTWGQYNSPLHF. Filled out from reference TRBV7-2 and TRBJ1-6, the complete variable domain reads GAGVSQSPSNKVTEKGKDVELRCDPISGHTALYWYRQSLGQGLEFLIYFQGNSAPDKSGLPSDRFSAERTGGSVSTLTIQRTQQEDSAVYLCASSRTWGQYNSPLHFGNGTRLTVT.

The chain has TRBV28 and TRBJ2-1, with D uncertain. The CDR3 is made up of 13 amino acids. V was shortened by 3 bases and J by 0 bases, with 3 bases between the two germline ends. Germline lookup yields CDR1 MDHEN and CDR2 SYDVKM. CDR3 nucleotides: TGTGCCAGCAGTTTCAGCTCCTACAATGAGCAGTTCTTC. Translating it yields CASSFSSYNEQFF.

This chain joins TRBV7-9 and TRBJ2-1, with 12 bases that match TRBD2. Losses at the gene ends were 5 bases for V and 4 bases for J; bases not matched to a gene: 12. CDR3 size: 18 residues. Per germline, CDR1 SEHNR and CDR2 FQNEAQ (reference sequence). The CDR3 here is CASSLPPRLAGVYNEQFF. CDR3 bases: TGTGCCAGCAGCCTCCCACCCCGACTAGCGGGAGTTTACAATGAGCAGTTCTTC.

The chain combines TRBV19 with TRBJ1-1, with 10 positions matching TRBD1. The trim removed 4 bases at V and 0 bases at J, leaving 8 bases unmatched. This CDR3 comprises 17 residues. CDR1 is LNHDA and CDR2 is SQIVND in the germline V gene (reference sequence). CDR3 in amino acids: CASSSRTGGLLNTEAFF. CDR3 in DNA: TGTGCCAGTAGTAGCAGGACAGGGGGATTATTGAACACTGAAGCTTTCTTT. Filled out from reference TRBV19 and TRBJ1-1, the complete variable domain reads DGGITQSPKYLFRKEGQNVTLSCEQNLNHDAMYWYRQDPGQGLRLIYYSQIVNDFQKGDIAEGYSVSREKKESFPLTVTSAQKNPTAFYLCASSSRTGGLLNTEAFFGQGTRLTVV.

V gene TRBV7-9 combines with J gene TRBJ2-7; unclear D gene. The CDR3 has 13 residues. CDR1 and CDR2 from the germline V gene are SEHNR and FQNEAQ (reference sequence). The V end was cut by 3 bases, the J end by 6 bases, with 12 bases between. Here the CDR3 DNA reads TGTGCCAGCAGCTTGAACCGAGACCTCGAGCAGTACTTC. Its translation is CASSLNRDLEQYF.

The count of this clone is one. This chain joins TRBV7-9 and TRBJ2-3; D is possibly TRBD2 (5 bases). The V and J ends lost 5 bases and 3 bases respectively, with 18 bases between them. This CDR3 is built from 16 residues. The germline V gene has CDR1 SEHNR and CDR2 FQNEAQ (reference sequence). The CDR3 spells CASSGRGPQVTDTQYF. CDR3 DNA sequence: TGTGCCAGCAGCGGCAGAGGGCCCCAAGTTACAGATACGCAGTATTTT.

This clone was seen once. The chain recombines TRBV30 with TRBJ2-7; a weak D match, TRBD1 (5 bases). V lost 2 bases, J lost 4 bases, and 12 bases lay in between. The CDR3 has 13 amino acids. Germline-derived CDR1 and CDR2 are GTSNPN and SVGIG (reference sequence). CDR3 residues: CAWSQIRVYEQYF. CDR3 nucleotides: TGTGCCTGGAGTCAGATCAGGGTTTACGAGCAGTACTTC.

The CDR3 here is CASSLQGIYGYTF. DNA of the CDR3: TGTGCCAGCTCACTACAGGGGATCTATGGCTACACCTTC. The chain recombines TRBV18 with TRBJ1-2; 7 nucleotides match TRBD1. The ends lost 4 bases at V and 4 bases at J; junction bases unmatched: 3. The CDR3 spans 13 residues. The germline V gene has CDR1 KGHSH and CDR2 LQKENI.